Sequencing of this T cell receptor beta chain was carried out in a study of T-cell memory formation after mild COVID-19. Study conclusions and caveats: Clones that contracted from day 15 to 85 had balanced CD4/CD8; later expanders were CD4+ biased. Pre-infection memory harbored some responding clones, suggesting cross-reactive memory joined. Shrinking CD4+ clones were chiefly CM and EM; CD8+ ones were chiefly EMRA.

The CDR3 covers 13 residues. The V and J ends lost 5 bases and 6 bases respectively, with 10 bases between them. Per the germline V gene, CDR1 is SSHAT and CDR2 is FNYEAQ (reference sequence). TCRdb re-analysed the 5' RACE reads in MiXCR, keeping a single row per CDR3 protein. Of fewer than 35,000 distinct CDR3 sequences in the sample, about 16% were seen once. This clonotype was seen ten or more times. Its specificity is not known. The chain carries TRBV7-7 and TRBJ2-2; D not certain. Sequencing was performed on PBMCs or a T cell subset sorted from them (not recorded which). The TCR was taken from an adult who had mild COVID-19 (a few samples of this study predate the infection). Cell type and time point are not known. CDR3 residues: CASSRDPAGELFF. The CDR3 bases are TGTGCCAGCAGCCGCGATCCTGCCGGGGAGCTGTTTTTT. Together with reference TRBV7-7 and TRBJ2-2, the CDR3 gives the full variable domain: GAGVSQSPRYKVTKRGQDVTLRCDPISSHATLYWYQQALGQGPEFLTYFNYEAQPDKSGLPSDRFSAERPEGSISTLTIQRTEQRDSAMYRCASSRDPAGELFFGEGSRLTVL.